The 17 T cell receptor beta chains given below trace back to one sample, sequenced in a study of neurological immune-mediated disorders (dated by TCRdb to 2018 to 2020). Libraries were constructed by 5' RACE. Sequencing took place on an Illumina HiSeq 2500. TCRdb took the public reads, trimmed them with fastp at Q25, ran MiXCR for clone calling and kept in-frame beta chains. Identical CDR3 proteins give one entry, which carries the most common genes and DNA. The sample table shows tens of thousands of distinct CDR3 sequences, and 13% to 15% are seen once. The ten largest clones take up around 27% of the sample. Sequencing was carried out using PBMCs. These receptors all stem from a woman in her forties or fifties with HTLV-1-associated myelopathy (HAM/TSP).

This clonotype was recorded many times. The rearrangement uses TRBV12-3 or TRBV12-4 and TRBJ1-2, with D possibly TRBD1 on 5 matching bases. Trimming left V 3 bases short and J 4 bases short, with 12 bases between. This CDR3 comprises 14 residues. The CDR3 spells CASSFAAGPYGYTF. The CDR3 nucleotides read TGTGCCAGCAGTTTTGCAGCAGGGCCCTATGGCTACACCTTC.

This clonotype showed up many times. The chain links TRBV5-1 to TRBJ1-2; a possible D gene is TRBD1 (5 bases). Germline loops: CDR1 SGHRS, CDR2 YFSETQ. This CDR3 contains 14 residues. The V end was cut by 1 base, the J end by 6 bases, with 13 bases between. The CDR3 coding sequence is TGCGCCAGCAGCTTGACCAGGGCAGTCGATGGCTACACCTTC. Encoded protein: CASSLTRAVDGYTF.

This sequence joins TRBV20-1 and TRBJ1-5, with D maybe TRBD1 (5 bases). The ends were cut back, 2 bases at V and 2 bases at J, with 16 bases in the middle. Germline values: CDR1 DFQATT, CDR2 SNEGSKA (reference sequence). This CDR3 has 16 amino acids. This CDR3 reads CSARSTGIAGNQPQHF. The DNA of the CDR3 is TGCAGTGCTAGATCTACAGGAATAGCGGGCAATCAGCCCCAGCATTTT.

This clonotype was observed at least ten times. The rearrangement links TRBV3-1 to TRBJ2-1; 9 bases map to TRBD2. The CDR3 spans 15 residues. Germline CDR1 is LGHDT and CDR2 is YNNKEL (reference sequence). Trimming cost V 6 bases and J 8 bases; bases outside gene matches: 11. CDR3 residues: CASRQLGTSRDEQFF. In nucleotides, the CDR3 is TGTGCCAGCAGACAACTCGGGACTAGCCGGGATGAGCAGTTCTTC.

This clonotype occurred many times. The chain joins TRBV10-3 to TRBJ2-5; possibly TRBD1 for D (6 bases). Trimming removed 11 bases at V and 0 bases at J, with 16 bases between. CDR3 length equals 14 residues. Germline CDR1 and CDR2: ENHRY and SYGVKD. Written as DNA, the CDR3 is TGTGCCTCTCAGGGTGGACAGCACCAAGAGACCCAGTACTTC. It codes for CASQGGQHQETQYF.

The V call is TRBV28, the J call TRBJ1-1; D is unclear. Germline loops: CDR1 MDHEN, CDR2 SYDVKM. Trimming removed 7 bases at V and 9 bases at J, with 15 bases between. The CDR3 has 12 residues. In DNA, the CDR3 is TGTGCCAGCATTTCGTGGGCGACCAAAGCTTTCTTT. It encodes CASISWATKAFF.

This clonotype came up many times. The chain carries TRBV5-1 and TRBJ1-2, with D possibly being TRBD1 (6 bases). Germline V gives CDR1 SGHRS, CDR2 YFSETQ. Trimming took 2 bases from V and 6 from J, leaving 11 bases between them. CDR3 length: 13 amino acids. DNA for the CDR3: TGCGCCAGCAGCTTTCAACAGGGCGATGGCTACACCTTC. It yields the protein CASSFQQGDGYTF. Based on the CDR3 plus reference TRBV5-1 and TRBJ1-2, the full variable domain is KAGVTQTPRYLIKTRGQQVTLSCSPISGHRSVSWYQQTPGQGLQFLFEYFSETQRNKGNFPGRFSGRQFSNSRSEMNVSTLELGDSALYLCASSFQQGDGYTFGSGTRLTVV.

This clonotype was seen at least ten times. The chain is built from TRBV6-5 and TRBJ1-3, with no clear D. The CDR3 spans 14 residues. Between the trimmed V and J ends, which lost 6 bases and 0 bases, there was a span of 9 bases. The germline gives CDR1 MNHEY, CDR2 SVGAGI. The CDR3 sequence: CASSGTASGNTIYF. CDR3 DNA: TGTGCCAGCAGCGGAACAGCCTCTGGAAACACCATATATTTT.

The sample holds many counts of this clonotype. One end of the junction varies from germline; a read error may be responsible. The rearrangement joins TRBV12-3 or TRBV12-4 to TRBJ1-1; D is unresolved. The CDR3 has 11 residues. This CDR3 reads CASRTNTEAFF. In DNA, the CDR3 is TGTGCCAGCAGGACGAACACCGAAGCTTTCTTT.

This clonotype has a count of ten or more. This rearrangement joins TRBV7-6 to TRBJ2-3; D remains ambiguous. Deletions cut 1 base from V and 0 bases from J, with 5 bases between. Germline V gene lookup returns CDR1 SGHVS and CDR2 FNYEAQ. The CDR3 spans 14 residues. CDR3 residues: CASSLDRSTDTQYF. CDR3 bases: TGTGCCAGCAGCTTAGACAGAAGCACAGATACGCAGTATTTT.

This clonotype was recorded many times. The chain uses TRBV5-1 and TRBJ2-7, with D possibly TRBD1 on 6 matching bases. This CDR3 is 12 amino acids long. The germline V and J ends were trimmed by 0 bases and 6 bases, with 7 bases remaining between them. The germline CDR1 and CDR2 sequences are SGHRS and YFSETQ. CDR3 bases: TGCGCCAGCAGCTTGGACAGGGTCGAGCAGTACTTC. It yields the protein CASSLDRVEQYF.

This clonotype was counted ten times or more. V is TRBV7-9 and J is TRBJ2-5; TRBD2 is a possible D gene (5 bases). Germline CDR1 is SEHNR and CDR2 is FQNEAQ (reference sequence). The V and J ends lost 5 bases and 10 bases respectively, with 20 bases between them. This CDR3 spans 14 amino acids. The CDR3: CASSPQADSWDQYF. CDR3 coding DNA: TGTGCCAGCAGCCCCCAGGCGGACTCATGGGACCAGTACTTC.

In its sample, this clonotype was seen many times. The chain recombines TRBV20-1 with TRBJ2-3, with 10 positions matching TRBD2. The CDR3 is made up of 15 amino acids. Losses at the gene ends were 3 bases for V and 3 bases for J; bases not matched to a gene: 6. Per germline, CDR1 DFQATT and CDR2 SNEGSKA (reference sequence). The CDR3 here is CSARKLAGFTDTQYF. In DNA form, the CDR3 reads TGCAGTGCTAGGAAACTAGCGGGGTTTACAGATACGCAGTATTTT.

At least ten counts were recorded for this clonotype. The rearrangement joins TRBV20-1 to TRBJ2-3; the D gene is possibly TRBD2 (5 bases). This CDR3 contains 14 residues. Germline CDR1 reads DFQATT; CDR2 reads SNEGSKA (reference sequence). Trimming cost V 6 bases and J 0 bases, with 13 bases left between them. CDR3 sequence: CSASGVGSTDTQYF. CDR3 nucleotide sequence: TGCAGTGCCAGCGGTGTGGGGAGCACAGATACGCAGTATTTT.

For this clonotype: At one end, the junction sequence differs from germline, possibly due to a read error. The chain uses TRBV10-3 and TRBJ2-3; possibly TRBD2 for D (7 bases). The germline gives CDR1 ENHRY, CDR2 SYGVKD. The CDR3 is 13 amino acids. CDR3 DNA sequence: TGTGTCATCGAGGGGGGGGAGACAGATACGCAGTATTTT. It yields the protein CVIEGGETDTQYF.

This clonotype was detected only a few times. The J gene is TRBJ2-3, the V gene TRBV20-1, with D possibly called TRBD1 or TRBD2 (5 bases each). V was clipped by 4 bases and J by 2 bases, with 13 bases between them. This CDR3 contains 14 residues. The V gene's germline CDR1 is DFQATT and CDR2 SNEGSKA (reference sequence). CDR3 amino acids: CSATPGRDTDTQYF. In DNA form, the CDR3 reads TGCAGTGCTACTCCGGGACGTGACACAGATACGCAGTATTTT.

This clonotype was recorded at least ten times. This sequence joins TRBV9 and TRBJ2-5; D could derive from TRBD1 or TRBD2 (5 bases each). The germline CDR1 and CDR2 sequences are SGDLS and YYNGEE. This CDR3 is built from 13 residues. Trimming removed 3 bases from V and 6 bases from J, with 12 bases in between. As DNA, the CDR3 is TGTGCCAGCAGCGCCACCCCGGGGCAGACCCAGTACTTC. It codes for CASSATPGQTQYF.